This entry features one TCR beta chain sequence. The antigen is not known. This sample was included in a study of blood T cells in healthy people across ages. The authors ran a second PCR of 7 to 11 cycles using a sample-barcoded 5' primer and a J-beta primer mix. One entry per CDR3 protein results from TCRdb running MiXCR on the 5' RACE reads. The sample has some 1.1 million distinct CDR3 sequences; less than 45% are singletons. Study-wide findings and caveats: Long-lived donors had more naive CD4+ cells and higher diversity than aged donors. Underestimates were what the diversity estimates from one million T cells were considered to be.

Germline CDR1 is SNHLY and CDR2 is FYNNEI. The CDR3 length is 14 residues. Trimming removed 10 bases from V and 6 bases from J, with 19 bases in between. Isolation yielded PBMCs, at least 6.5 million per sample, in every case. This TCR derives from a man younger than 35 in good health. This chain joins TRBV2 and TRBJ2-1; D is undetermined. Material: blood. The CDR3 bases are TGTGCCACCCAAAAGGGCCGAAGTGGCAATGAGCAGTTCTTC. Translation: CATQKGRSGNEQFF.